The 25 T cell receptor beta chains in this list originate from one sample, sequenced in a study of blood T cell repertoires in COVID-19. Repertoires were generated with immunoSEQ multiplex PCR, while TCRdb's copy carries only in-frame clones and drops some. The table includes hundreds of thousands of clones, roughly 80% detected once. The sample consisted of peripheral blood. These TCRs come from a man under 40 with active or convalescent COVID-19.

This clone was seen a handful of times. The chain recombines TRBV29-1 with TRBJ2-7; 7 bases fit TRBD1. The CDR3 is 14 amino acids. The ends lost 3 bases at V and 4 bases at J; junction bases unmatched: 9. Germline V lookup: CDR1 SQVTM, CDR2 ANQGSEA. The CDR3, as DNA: TGCAGCGTTGACCTCCGGGACAGCCCTTACGAGCAGTACTTC. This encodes CSVDLRDSPYEQYF.

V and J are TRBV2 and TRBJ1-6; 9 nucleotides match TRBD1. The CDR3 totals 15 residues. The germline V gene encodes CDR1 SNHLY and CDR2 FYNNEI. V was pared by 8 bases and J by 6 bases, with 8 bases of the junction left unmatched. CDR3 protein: CASCLTTGGNSPLHF. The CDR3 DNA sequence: TGTGCCAGCTGCTTGACGACAGGGGGTAATTCACCCCTCCACTTT. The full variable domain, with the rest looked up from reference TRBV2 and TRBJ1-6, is EPEVTQTPSHQVTQMGQEVILRCVPISNHLYFYWYRQILGQKVEFLVSFYNNEISEKSEIFDDQFSVERPDGSNFTLKIRSTKLEDSAMYFCASCLTTGGNSPLHFGNGTRLTVT.

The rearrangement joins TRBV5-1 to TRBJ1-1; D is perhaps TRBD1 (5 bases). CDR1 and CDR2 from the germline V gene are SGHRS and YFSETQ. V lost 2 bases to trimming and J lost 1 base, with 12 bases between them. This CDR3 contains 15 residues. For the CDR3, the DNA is TGCGCCAGCAGCTTAAACCTACAGGCGAACACTGAAGCTTTCTTT. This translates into CASSLNLQANTEAFF.

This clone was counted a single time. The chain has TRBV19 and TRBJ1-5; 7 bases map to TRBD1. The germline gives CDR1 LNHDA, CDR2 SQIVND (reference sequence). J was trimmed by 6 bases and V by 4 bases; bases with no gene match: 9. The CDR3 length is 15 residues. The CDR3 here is CASSKGQGVAQPQHF. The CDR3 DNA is TGTGCCAGTAGTAAGGGGCAGGGGGTTGCTCAGCCCCAGCATTTT.

As DNA, the CDR3 is TGTGCCAGCAGGGGGGGGGCTCCAGATACGCAGTATTTT. Protein: CASRGGAPDTQYF. This sequence joins TRBV6-5 and TRBJ2-3; possibly TRBD2 for D (7 bases). The V and J ends lost 6 bases and 4 bases respectively, with 11 bases between them. This CDR3 is built from 13 residues. Per germline, CDR1 MNHEY and CDR2 SVGAGI.

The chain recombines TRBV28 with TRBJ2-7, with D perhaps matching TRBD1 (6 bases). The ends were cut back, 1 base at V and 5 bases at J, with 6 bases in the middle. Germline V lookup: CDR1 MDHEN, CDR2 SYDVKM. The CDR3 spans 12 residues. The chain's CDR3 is CASSLSGDEQYF. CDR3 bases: TGTGCCAGCAGTTTATCAGGGGACGAGCAGTACTTC. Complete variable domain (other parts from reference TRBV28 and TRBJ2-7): DVKVTQSSRYLVKRTGEKVFLECVQDMDHENMFWYRQDPGLGLRLIYFSYDVKMKEKGDIPEGYSVSREKKERFSLILESASTNQTSMYLCASSLSGDEQYFGPGTRLTVT.

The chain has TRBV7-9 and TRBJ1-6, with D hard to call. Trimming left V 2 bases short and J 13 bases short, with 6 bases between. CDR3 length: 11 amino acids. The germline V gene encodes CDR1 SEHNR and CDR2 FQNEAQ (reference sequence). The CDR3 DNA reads TGTGCCAGCAGCTTAAGCGACCCCCTCCACTTT. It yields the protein CASSLSDPLHF.

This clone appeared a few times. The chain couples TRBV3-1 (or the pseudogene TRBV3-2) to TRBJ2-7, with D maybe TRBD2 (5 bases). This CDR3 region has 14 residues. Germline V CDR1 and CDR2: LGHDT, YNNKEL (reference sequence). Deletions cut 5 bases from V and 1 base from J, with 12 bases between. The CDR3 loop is CASSSRTYSYEQYF. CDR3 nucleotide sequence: TGTGCCAGCAGCTCTCGGACTTATTCCTACGAGCAGTACTTC.

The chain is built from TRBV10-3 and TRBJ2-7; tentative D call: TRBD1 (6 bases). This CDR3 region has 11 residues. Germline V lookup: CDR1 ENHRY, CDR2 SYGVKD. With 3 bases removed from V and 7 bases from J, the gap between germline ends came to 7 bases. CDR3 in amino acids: CAISEGGEQYF. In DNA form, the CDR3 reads TGTGCCATCAGTGAAGGGGGAGAGCAGTACTTC.

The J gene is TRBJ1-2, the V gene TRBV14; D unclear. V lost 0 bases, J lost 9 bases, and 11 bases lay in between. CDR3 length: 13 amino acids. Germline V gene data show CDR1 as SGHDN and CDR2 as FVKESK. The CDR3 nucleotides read TGTGCCAGCAGCCAAGATCGCGGGCAAAGCTACACCTTC. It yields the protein CASSQDRGQSYTF.

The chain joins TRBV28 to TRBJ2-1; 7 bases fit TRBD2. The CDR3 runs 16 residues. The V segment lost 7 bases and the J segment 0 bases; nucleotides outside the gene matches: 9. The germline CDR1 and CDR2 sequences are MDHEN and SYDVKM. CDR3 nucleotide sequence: TGTGCCAGCACCCTTAGCGGGCGGAGCTCCTACAATGAGCAGTTCTTC. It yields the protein CASTLSGRSSYNEQFF.

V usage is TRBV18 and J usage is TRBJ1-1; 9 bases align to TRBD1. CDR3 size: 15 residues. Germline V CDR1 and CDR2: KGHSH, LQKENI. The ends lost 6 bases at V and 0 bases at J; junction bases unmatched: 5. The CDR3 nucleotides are TGTGCCAGCTCGTTCACAGGGGGCATGAACACTGAAGCTTTCTTT. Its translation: CASSFTGGMNTEAFF. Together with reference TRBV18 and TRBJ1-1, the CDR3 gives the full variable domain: NAGVMQNPRHLVRRRGQEARLRCSPMKGHSHVYWYRQLPEEGLKFMVYLQKENIIDESGMPKERFSAEFPKEGPSILRIQQVVRGDSAAYFCASSFTGGMNTEAFFGQGTRLTVV.

The CDR3 loop is CASTPITAPYGYTF. DNA of the CDR3: TGTGCCAGTACACCTATCACAGCACCCTATGGCTACACCTTC. The J gene is TRBJ1-2, the V gene TRBV19; D uncertain. CDR1 LNHDA and CDR2 SQIVND come from the germline V gene (reference sequence). The CDR3 covers 14 residues. Trimming took 7 bases from V and 4 from J, leaving 16 bases between them.

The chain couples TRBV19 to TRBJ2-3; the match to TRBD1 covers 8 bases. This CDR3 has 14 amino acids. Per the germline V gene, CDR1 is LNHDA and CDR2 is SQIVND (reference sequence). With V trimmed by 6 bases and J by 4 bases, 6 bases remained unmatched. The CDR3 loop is CASRVTGGPDTQYF. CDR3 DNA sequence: TGTGCCAGTAGGGTAACAGGGGGTCCAGATACGCAGTATTTT.

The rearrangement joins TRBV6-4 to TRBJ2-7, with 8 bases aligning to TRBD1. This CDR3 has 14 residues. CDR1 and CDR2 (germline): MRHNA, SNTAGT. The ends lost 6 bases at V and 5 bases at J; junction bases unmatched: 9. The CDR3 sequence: CASRIRQGKHEQYF. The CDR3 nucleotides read TGTGCCAGCAGAATAAGACAGGGGAAACACGAGCAGTACTTC.

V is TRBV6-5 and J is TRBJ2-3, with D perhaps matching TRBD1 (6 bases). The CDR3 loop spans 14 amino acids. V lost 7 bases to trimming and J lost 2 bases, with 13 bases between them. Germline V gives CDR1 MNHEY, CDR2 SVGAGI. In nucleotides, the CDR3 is TGTGCCAGCACCAGGGGAAGGGCCACAGATACGCAGTATTTT. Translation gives CASTRGRATDTQYF.

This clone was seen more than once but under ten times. CDR3 sequence (DNA): TGTGCCAGCAGTCGTGCTGGGCCAGGGAAGCCTGAAAAACTGTTTTTT. It yields the protein CASSRAGPGKPEKLFF. V is TRBV28 and J is TRBJ1-4; possible D gene TRBD1, 5 bases. V was cut by 5 bases and J by 7 bases, with 20 bases left in between. Germline V gives CDR1 MDHEN, CDR2 SYDVKM. This CDR3 comprises 16 residues. The variable domain in full, completed from reference TRBV28 and TRBJ1-4, reads DVKVTQSSRYLVKRTGEKVFLECVQDMDHENMFWYRQDPGLGLRLIYFSYDVKMKEKGDIPEGYSVSREKKERFSLILESASTNQTSMYLCASSRAGPGKPEKLFFGSGTQLSVL.

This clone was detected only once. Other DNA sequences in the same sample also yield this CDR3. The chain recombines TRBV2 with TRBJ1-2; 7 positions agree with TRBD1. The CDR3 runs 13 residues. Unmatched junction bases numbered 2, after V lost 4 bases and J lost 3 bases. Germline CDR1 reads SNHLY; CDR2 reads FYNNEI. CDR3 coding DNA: TGTGCCAGCAGTGTTCAGGGGGACTATGGCTACACCTTC. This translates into CASSVQGDYGYTF.

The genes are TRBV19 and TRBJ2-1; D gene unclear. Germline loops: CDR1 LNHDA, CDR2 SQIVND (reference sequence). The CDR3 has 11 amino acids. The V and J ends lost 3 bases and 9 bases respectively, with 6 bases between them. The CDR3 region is CASSIHSEQFF. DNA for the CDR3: TGTGCCAGTAGTATTCATAGTGAGCAGTTCTTC.

The CDR3 region has the DNA TGTGCCAGCAGTTACTCGGCGGGGAGTGGGGCCAACGTCCTGACTTTC. This encodes CASSYSAGSGANVLTF. V and J are TRBV6-5 and TRBJ2-6; perhaps TRBD2 as D (6 bases). V dropped 0 bases and J dropped 3 bases, with 9 bases sitting between them. This CDR3 is 16 amino acids long. CDR1 and CDR2 (germline): MNHEY, SVGAGI.

This CDR3 is CASSPLEVARGQFF. The CDR3, as DNA: TGTGCCAGCTCCCCATTGGAGGTGGCCAGGGGGCAGTTCTTC. This chain uses TRBV18 with TRBJ2-1; weak D call: TRBD1 (6 bases). The V gene's germline CDR1 is KGHSH and CDR2 LQKENI. V gave up 6 bases and J gave up 12 bases, with 21 bases separating them. The CDR3 extends over 14 amino acids.

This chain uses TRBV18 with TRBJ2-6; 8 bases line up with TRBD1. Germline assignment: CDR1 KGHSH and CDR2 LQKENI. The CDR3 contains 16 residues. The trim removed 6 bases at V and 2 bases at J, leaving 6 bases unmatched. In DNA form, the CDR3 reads TGTGCCAGCTCGACAGGGGTTTCTGCTGGGGCCAACGTCCTGACTTTC. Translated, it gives CASSTGVSAGANVLTF.

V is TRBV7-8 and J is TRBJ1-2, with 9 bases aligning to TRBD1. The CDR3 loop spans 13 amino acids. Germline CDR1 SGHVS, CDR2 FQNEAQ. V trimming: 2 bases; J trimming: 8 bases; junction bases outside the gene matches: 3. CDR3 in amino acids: CASSLTDRGGYTF. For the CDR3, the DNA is TGTGCCAGCAGCTTAACGGACAGGGGCGGCTACACCTTC. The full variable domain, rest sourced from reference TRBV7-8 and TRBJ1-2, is GAGVSQSPRYKVAKRGQDVALRCDPISGHVSLFWYQQALGQGPEFLTYFQNEAQLDKSGLPSDRFFAERPEGSVSTLKIQRTQQEDSAVYLCASSLTDRGGYTFGSGTRLTVV.

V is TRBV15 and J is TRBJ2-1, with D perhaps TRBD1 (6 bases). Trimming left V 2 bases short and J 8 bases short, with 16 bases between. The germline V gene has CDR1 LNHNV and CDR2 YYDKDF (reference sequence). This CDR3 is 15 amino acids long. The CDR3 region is CATSRPGQTLDEQFF. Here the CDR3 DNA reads TGTGCCACCAGCAGACCCGGACAGACCCTGGATGAGCAGTTCTTC.

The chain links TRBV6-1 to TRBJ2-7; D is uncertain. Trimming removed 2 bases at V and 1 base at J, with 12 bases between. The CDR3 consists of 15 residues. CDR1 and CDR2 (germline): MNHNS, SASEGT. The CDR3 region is CASSETWRPSYEQYF. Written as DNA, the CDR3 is TGTGCCAGCAGTGAAACGTGGCGGCCATCCTACGAGCAGTACTTC.